What follows is one T cell receptor (beta chain) and its context. The source of the sample is a study of blood T cell repertoires in COVID-19. Background on the study: COVID-19 samples, acute and convalescent, were from the United States, Italy and Spain.

Using immunoSEQ multiplex PCR, the repertoire was profiled, and TCRdb retains in-frame clones only, with some absent. The top ten hold 2.6% of the sample, which has 250,000 or so clones, around 86% seen once. CDR3 size: 16 residues. Per the germline V gene, CDR1 is SGHVS and CDR2 is FNYEAQ. J was trimmed by 2 bases and V by 4 bases; bases with no gene match: 6. Participants spanned ages roughly 18 to 95 years and resided in 20 to 30 US areas. The sample consisted of PBMCs or T cells enriched from blood (not recorded which). This TCR was recovered from a young woman who had recovered from COVID-19. The rearrangement uses TRBV7-6 and TRBJ2-1; 9 bases line up with TRBD1. The CDR3 DNA sequence: TGTGCCAGCAGCTCCCAGGGACAGGGCGCCTACAATGAGCAGTTCTTC. Its protein is CASSSQGQGAYNEQFF.